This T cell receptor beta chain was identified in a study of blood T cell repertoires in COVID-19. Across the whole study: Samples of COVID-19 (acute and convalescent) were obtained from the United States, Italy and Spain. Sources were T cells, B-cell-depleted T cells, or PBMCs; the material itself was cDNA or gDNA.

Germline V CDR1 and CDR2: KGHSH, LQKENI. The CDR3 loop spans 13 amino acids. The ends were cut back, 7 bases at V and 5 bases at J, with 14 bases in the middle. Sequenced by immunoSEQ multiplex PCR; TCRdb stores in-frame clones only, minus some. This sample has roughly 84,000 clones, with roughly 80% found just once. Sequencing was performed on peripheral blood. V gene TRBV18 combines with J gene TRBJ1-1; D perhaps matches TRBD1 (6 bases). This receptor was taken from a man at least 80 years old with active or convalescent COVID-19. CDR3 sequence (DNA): TGTGCCAGCTTCGGGGAGGGGGGGACTGAAGCTTTCTTT. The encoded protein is CASFGEGGTEAFF.